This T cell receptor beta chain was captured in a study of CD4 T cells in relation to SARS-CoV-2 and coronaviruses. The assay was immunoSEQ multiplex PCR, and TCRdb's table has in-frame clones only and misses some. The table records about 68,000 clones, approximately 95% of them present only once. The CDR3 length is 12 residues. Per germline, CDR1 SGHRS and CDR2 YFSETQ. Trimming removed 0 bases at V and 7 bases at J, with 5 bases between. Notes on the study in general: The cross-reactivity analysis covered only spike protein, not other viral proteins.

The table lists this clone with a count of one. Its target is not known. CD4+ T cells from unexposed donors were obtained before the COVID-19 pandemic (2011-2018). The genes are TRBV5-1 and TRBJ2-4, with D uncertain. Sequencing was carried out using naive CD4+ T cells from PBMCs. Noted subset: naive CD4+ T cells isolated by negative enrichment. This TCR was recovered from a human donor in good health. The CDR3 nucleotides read TGCGCCAGCAGCTTGGACAGTAACATTCAGTACTTC. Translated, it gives CASSLDSNIQYF.